A single sample is the source of the 10 T cell receptor beta chains below, sequenced in a study of tumor-infiltrating lymphocytes in localized non-small cell lung cancer. TCRdb's copy holds only in-frame clones and misses some; the assay was immunoSEQ multiplex PCR. The sample has 15,000 to 20,000 clones; 70% to 75% are singletons. Sequencing was performed on lung tumor tissue. The receptors derive from a human donor with non-small cell lung cancer.

J is TRBJ2-3 and V is TRBV19, with D possibly called TRBD1 or TRBD2 (5 bases each). Deletions cut 3 bases from V and 2 bases from J, with 12 bases between. The CDR3 is 15 amino acids. Germline V gene data show CDR1 as LNHDA and CDR2 as SQIVND (reference sequence). The chain's CDR3 is CASSITGTYTDTQYF. The CDR3 DNA sequence: TGTGCCAGTAGTATTACGGGGACCTACACAGATACGCAGTATTTT.

This clone was recorded a few times. Within the sample, other DNA sequences also encode this same CDR3. The V call is TRBV7-2, the J call TRBJ1-2; 8 bases agree with TRBD1. The CDR3 length is 13 residues. V shed 1 base and J 6 bases; nucleotides not matched to a gene: 1. Looked up from germline, CDR1 is SGHTA and CDR2 is FQGNSA. The CDR3 region is CASSLGTGNGYTF. The CDR3 coding sequence is TGTGCCAGCAGCTTAGGGACAGGGAATGGCTACACCTTC. Full variable domain (remainder filled in from reference TRBV7-2 and TRBJ1-2): GAGVSQSPSNKVTEKGKDVELRCDPISGHTALYWYRQSLGQGLEFLIYFQGNSAPDKSGLPSDRFSAERTGGSVSTLTIQRTQQEDSAVYLCASSLGTGNGYTFGSGTRLTVV.

The chain links TRBV4-2 to TRBJ1-6; TRBD1 matches 7 bases. Germline CDR1 reads LGHNA; CDR2 reads YNFKEQ. The J segment lost 10 bases and the V segment lost 1 base, leaving 10 bases of the junction unmatched. This CDR3 has 16 amino acids. CDR3 bases: TGTGCCAGCAGCCAAGGAAATCGACAGGGAGGCTCACCCCTCCACTTT. Translation gives CASSQGNRQGGSPLHF.

The CDR3 spells CASNRDNQPQHF. The DNA for the CDR3 is TGTGCCAGCAACAGGGACAATCAGCCCCAGCATTTT. This chain connects TRBV2 to TRBJ1-5; maybe TRBD1 (6 bases). V dropped 7 bases and J dropped 3 bases, with 7 bases sitting between them. The germline CDR1 and CDR2 sequences are SNHLY and FYNNEI. The CDR3 sequence is 12 residues long.

This clone was seen once. CDR3 sequence: CASTKGGGEQFF. The DNA of the CDR3 is TGTGCCAGCACTAAGGGGGGGGGTGAGCAGTTCTTC. This chain links TRBV6-5 with TRBJ2-1; a weak D match, TRBD2 (7 bases). Germline loops: CDR1 MNHEY, CDR2 SVGAGI. CDR3 size: 12 residues. Trimming removed 7 bases from V and 9 bases from J, with 13 bases in between.

The CDR3 DNA follows: TGTGCCAGCTCACTAGGGACAGGGGATAATCAGCCCCAGCATTTT. Translating it yields CASSLGTGDNQPQHF. The chain recombines TRBV18 with TRBJ1-5, with TRBD1 identical over 10 bases. After removal of 4 bases from V and 4 bases from J, the junction contained 4 bases not matched to a gene. The V gene's germline CDR1 is KGHSH and CDR2 LQKENI. This CDR3 spans 15 amino acids.

This clone is labeled medium-sized (0.01 to 0.1%). The chain is built from TRBV19 and TRBJ1-1; 8 nucleotides line up with TRBD1. Germline CDR1 and CDR2: LNHDA and SQIVND (reference sequence). V lost 3 bases, J lost 4 bases, and 10 bases stayed unmatched. The CDR3 spans 16 residues. The CDR3 spells CASSMGRTGRSTEAFF. CDR3 nucleotide sequence: TGTGCCAGTAGTATGGGACGGACAGGGAGGTCCACTGAAGCTTTCTTT.

The sample holds a few counts of this clone. J is TRBJ1-6 and V is TRBV19; unclear D gene. The CDR3 runs to 15 residues. Trimming removed 0 bases from V and 9 bases from J, with 12 bases in between. Germline lookup yields CDR1 LNHDA and CDR2 SQIVND (reference sequence). The CDR3 region is CASSIDPPNGSPLHF. Here the CDR3 DNA reads TGTGCCAGTAGTATAGATCCCCCGAATGGTTCACCCCTCCACTTT.

The rearrangement uses TRBV9 and TRBJ2-5; D may be TRBD1 or TRBD2 (5 bases each). Trimming pared 0 bases from V and 5 bases from J, leaving 17 bases between. Germline loops: CDR1 SGDLS, CDR2 YYNGEE. The length of the CDR3 is 16 residues. The CDR3 is CASSVATGRTRETQYF. CDR3 DNA: TGTGCCAGCAGCGTAGCTACGGGGCGGACCCGGGAGACCCAGTACTTC. The full variable domain, its missing parts supplied by reference TRBV9 and TRBJ2-5, is DSGVTQTPKHLITATGQRVTLRCSPRSGDLSVYWYQQSLDQGLQFLIQYYNGEERAKGNILERFSAQQFPDLHSELNLSSLELGDSALYFCASSVATGRTRETQYFGPGTRLLVL.

A single count supports this clone. The rearrangement links TRBV7-9 to TRBJ1-1; the D gene is possibly TRBD1 (6 bases). The CDR3 is 15 amino acids. V was cut by 5 bases and J by 3 bases, with 16 bases left in between. The germline gives CDR1 SEHNR, CDR2 FQNEAQ (reference sequence). The chain's CDR3 is CASSPQGGTDTEAFF. The CDR3 region has the DNA TGTGCCAGCAGCCCCCAAGGGGGAACAGACACTGAAGCTTTCTTT.